This T cell receptor (beta chain) was captured by sequencing in a study of T cells in localized non-small cell lung cancer. Using immunoSEQ multiplex PCR, the repertoire was profiled, and TCRdb retains in-frame clones only, with some absent. This sample carries over 20,000 clones, 70% to 90% of them seen once, and the ten largest clones take roughly 15%. The CDR3 loop spans 18 amino acids. CDR1 is WSHSY, CDR2 SAAADI, per germline. V shed 6 bases and J shed 0 bases, with 23 bases lying between them. With respect to this clone: Its specificity is not known.

Study-level findings and limits: Uninvolved adjacent lung showed higher T cell clonality than tumor.

The material was PBMCs, obtained before any cancer treatment. The chain employs TRBV10-2 and TRBJ1-1, with D perhaps matching TRBD1 (5 bases). The receptor was derived from a woman aged 40-69 years with stage II squamous cell lung carcinoma. CDR3 residues: CASSQGAGISNMNTEAFF. The CDR3 nucleotides are TGCGCCAGCAGCCAGGGTGCGGGGATATCAAACATGAACACTGAAGCTTTCTTT.